This entry lists 15 T cell receptor beta chains sequenced from one sample in a study of PD-L1 blockade in urothelial cancer. This table comes from immunoSEQ multiplex PCR, and its TCRdb copy is limited to in-frame clones, with some not included. The table records approximately 100,000 clones, roughly nine tenths of them present only once. The sequences come from PBMCs, collected around atezolizumab (anti-PD-L1) treatment. These receptors originate from a woman aged 80 or over with urothelial cancer.

This chain joins TRBV7-2 and TRBJ1-2, with D perhaps TRBD1 (5 bases). The CDR3 covers 15 residues. Trimming shortened V by 5 bases and J by 5 bases, and 18 bases separated the two germline ends. Germline V CDR1 and CDR2: SGHTA, FQGNSA. The chain's CDR3 is CASSRPGGGRYGYTF. The DNA for the CDR3 is TGTGCCAGCAGCCGCCCGGGCGGGGGACGGTATGGCTACACCTTC.

The chain has TRBV15 and TRBJ2-3; TRBD2 agrees at 11 bases. After removal of 4 bases from V and 5 bases from J, the junction contained 8 bases not matched to a gene. The length of the CDR3 is 16 residues. Germline V lookup: CDR1 LNHNV, CDR2 YYDKDF (reference sequence). CDR3 nucleotides: TGTGCCACCAGCAACCAACTAGCGGGAGTGGGAGATACGCAGTATTTT. This encodes CATSNQLAGVGDTQYF.

V and J are TRBV5-4 and TRBJ2-1; 8 bases are a match to TRBD2. The V and J ends lost 4 bases and 4 bases, in that order; junction bases with no gene match: 7. The CDR3 is 15 residues long. Per the germline V gene, CDR1 is SGHNT and CDR2 is YYREEE (reference sequence). The CDR3: CASSATSGTYNEQFF. The CDR3, as DNA: TGTGCCAGCAGCGCCACTAGCGGCACTTACAATGAGCAGTTCTTC. The full variable domain, completed using reference TRBV5-4 and TRBJ2-1, is ETGVTQSPTHLIKTRGQQVTLRCSSQSGHNTVSWYQQALGQGPQFIFQYYREEENGRGNFPPRFSGLQFPNYSSELNVNALELDDSALYLCASSATSGTYNEQFFGPGTRLTVL.

This sequence joins TRBV5-4 and TRBJ2-7; 10 bases line up with TRBD1. Germline loops: CDR1 SGHNT, CDR2 YYREEE (reference sequence). With 4 bases clipped from V and 3 bases from J, the junction kept 4 bases outside the gene matches. This CDR3 has 14 amino acids. The CDR3, as DNA: TGTGCCAGCAGCGCAGGGACAGGGGTCTACGAGCAGTACTTC. Protein: CASSAGTGVYEQYF.

The chain combines TRBV18 with TRBJ2-1; TRBD2 matches 8 bases. With 0 bases clipped from V and 6 bases from J, the junction kept 7 bases outside the gene matches. CDR1 KGHSH and CDR2 LQKENI come from the germline V gene. The CDR3 extends over 16 amino acids. CDR3 bases: TGTGCCAGCTCACCACCGAACGGGAGGGCCGTCAATGAGCAGTTCTTC. Encoded protein: CASSPPNGRAVNEQFF.

The chain combines TRBV29-1 with TRBJ2-1, with 9 bases matching TRBD2. The CDR3 has 14 amino acids. Germline V gene lookup returns CDR1 SQVTM and CDR2 ANQGSEA. The V segment lost 7 bases and the J segment 5 bases; nucleotides outside the gene matches: 9. The CDR3 nucleotides read TGCAGCGCCGCAAGGGGACTAGCCGACAATGAGCAGTTCTTC. Its translation: CSAARGLADNEQFF.

This chain uses TRBV7-6 with TRBJ2-7; 9 bases match TRBD1. The CDR3 is made up of 16 amino acids. Losses at the gene ends were 5 bases for V and 2 bases for J; bases not matched to a gene: 10. Germline CDR1 and CDR2: SGHVS and FNYEAQ. This CDR3 is CASSPTSGQGTYEQYF. CDR3 nucleotide sequence: TGTGCCAGCAGCCCCACCTCGGGACAGGGTACCTACGAGCAGTACTTC. Supplemented by reference TRBV7-6 and TRBJ2-7, the full variable domain reads GAGVSQSPRYKVTKRGQDVALRCDPISGHVSLYWYRQALGQGPEFLTYFNYEAQQDKSGLPNDRFSAERPEGSISTLTIQRTEQRDSAMYRCASSPTSGQGTYEQYFGPGTRLTVT.

The chain employs TRBV19 and TRBJ2-5; 13 nucleotides agree with TRBD2. Germline V gene lookup returns CDR1 LNHDA and CDR2 SQIVND (reference sequence). V was pared by 6 bases and J by 9 bases, with 10 bases of the junction left unmatched. The length of the CDR3 is 15 residues. CDR3 in DNA: TGTGCCAGTAGATCACTAGCGGGAGGGCCAACTGCCCAGTACTTC. Encoded protein: CASRSLAGGPTAQYF. Filled out from reference TRBV19 and TRBJ2-5, the complete variable domain reads DGGITQSPKYLFRKEGQNVTLSCEQNLNHDAMYWYRQDPGQGLRLIYYSQIVNDFQKGDIAEGYSVSREKKESFPLTVTSAQKNPTAFYLCASRSLAGGPTAQYFGPGTRLLVL.

The V and J genes are TRBV5-1 and TRBJ2-1; 13 bases are a match to TRBD2. The germline V gene has CDR1 SGHRS and CDR2 YFSETQ. The CDR3 runs to 15 residues. With 4 bases clipped from V and 10 bases from J, the junction kept 8 bases outside the gene matches. In DNA form, the CDR3 reads TGCGCCAGCAGCGCGGGACTAGCGGGATGGTACGAGCAGTTCTTC. Amino acid sequence: CASSAGLAGWYEQFF.

This sequence joins TRBV7-2 and TRBJ2-2; D is possibly TRBD1 (6 bases). V was clipped by 6 bases and J by 3 bases, with 17 bases between them. The CDR3 is 16 residues long. Germline assignment: CDR1 SGHTA and CDR2 FQGNSA. CDR3 in amino acids: CASSRPPGVYTGELFF. The CDR3 DNA reads TGTGCCAGCAGTCGCCCCCCAGGGGTCTACACCGGGGAGCTGTTTTTT. Based on the CDR3 plus reference TRBV7-2 and TRBJ2-2, the full variable domain is GAGVSQSPSNKVTEKGKDVELRCDPISGHTALYWYRQSLGQGLEFLIYFQGNSAPDKSGLPSDRFSAERTGGSVSTLTIQRTQQEDSAVYLCASSRPPGVYTGELFFGEGSRLTVL.

The chain joins TRBV6-1 to TRBJ2-7, with 11 bases matching TRBD1. This CDR3 spans 14 amino acids. Trimming removed 4 bases from V and 5 bases from J; junction bases left unmatched: 4. From germline, CDR1 is MNHNS and CDR2 SASEGT. As DNA, the CDR3 is TGTGCCAGCAGTGCAAGGACAGGGGGCGACGAGCAGTACTTC. Its protein product is CASSARTGGDEQYF.

CDR3 in amino acids: CAWSVLVAETQYF. The CDR3 nucleotides are TGTGCCTGGAGTGTACTAGTAGCAGAGACCCAGTACTTC. The chain is built from TRBV30 and TRBJ2-5; D is possibly TRBD2 (5 bases). Germline CDR1 and CDR2: GTSNPN and SVGIG (reference sequence). The V and J ends lost 0 bases and 4 bases respectively, with 9 bases between them. The CDR3 runs to 13 residues.

This clone was detected only once. V and J are TRBV15 and TRBJ2-1; 8 bases are shared with TRBD1. J was trimmed by 10 bases and V by 0 bases; bases with no gene match: 8. Germline loops: CDR1 LNHNV, CDR2 YYDKDF (reference sequence). The CDR3 has 15 amino acids. The CDR3 sequence is CATSRDPGGVGEQFF. The CDR3 coding sequence is TGTGCCACCAGCAGAGATCCAGGGGGCGTCGGGGAGCAGTTCTTC.

The chain links TRBV19 to TRBJ1-5, with 9 bases fitting TRBD1. CDR1 and CDR2 (germline): LNHDA, SQIVND (reference sequence). There are 17 residues in the CDR3. Unmatched junction bases numbered 11, after V lost 5 bases and J lost 3 bases. CDR3 bases: TGTGCCAGTAGTTTCCTACAGGGGGCGCAGAACAATCAGCCCCAGCATTTT. Translation: CASSFLQGAQNNQPQHF.

V is TRBV5-1 and J is TRBJ2-5, with 11 positions matching TRBD2. The CDR3 sequence is 16 residues long. CDR1 and CDR2 (germline): SGHRS, YFSETQ. After removal of 4 bases from V and 5 bases from J, the junction contained 10 bases not matched to a gene. This CDR3 is CASSPKVAGGPETQYF. In nucleotides, the CDR3 is TGCGCCAGCAGCCCCAAGGTAGCGGGAGGGCCTGAGACCCAGTACTTC.